This T cell receptor (beta chain) is from a study of T cell responses to AZD1222 COVID-19 vaccine. Assay: immunoSEQ multiplex PCR; the TCRdb copy retains only in-frame clones and omits some. The data hold 55,000 to 65,000 clones, with approximately 92% observed a single time. The CDR3 consists of 14 residues. V was trimmed by 0 bases and J by 0 bases, leaving 4 bases between them. The germline V gene encodes CDR1 KGHSH and CDR2 LQKENI. The starting material was peripheral blood, obtained 28 days after the second AZD1222 dose. The receptor was isolated from an adult who received the AZD1222 COVID-19 vaccine. The chain joins TRBV18 to TRBJ2-3, with D uncertain. CDR3: CASSPPASTDTQYF. DNA for the CDR3: TGTGCCAGCTCACCACCGGCTAGCACAGATACGCAGTATTTT.